The clone carrying this T cell receptor beta chain appeared many times. This entry is derived from a study of T-cell memory formation after mild COVID-19. TCRdb re-derived calls from the 5' RACE reads in MiXCR, one entry per CDR3 protein. The sample carries 350,000 to 500,000 distinct CDR3 sequences, 18% recorded once. The length of the CDR3 is 15 residues. Trimming took 3 bases from V and 3 from J, leaving 16 bases between them. Germline V lookup: CDR1 SGHRS, CDR2 YFSETQ. Sequencing was done on a sample of PBMCs or a T cell subset sorted from them (not recorded which). This clonotype originated in a man between 18 and 29 years old who had mild COVID-19 (a few samples of this study predate the infection). Cell type and time point are not known. This chain connects TRBV5-1 to TRBJ2-7; tentative D call: TRBD2 (5 bases). CDR3 loop: CASSSAEASYYEQYF. In DNA, the CDR3 is TGCGCCAGCAGCTCCGCTGAGGCTAGCTACTACGAGCAGTACTTC.